A single sample is the source of the 32 T cell receptor beta chains below, sequenced in a study of CD8+ T cells in alopecia areata. Regarding treatment: oral pan-JAK inhibitor, 5-10 mg twice daily. Following RNA extraction, reverse transcription yielded cDNA that acted as the sequencing template. Some clones are missing from TCRdb's copy, which holds only in-frame ones; the method was immunoSEQ multiplex PCR. The sample carries 150,000 to 200,000 clones, roughly 60% recorded once. The sample consisted of CD4+ T cells sorted from blood, taken at week 24, from a patient treated with tofacitinib. Receptors originate from a human donor with alopecia areata.

The chain couples TRBV30 to TRBJ1-2; 8 bases map to TRBD1. Unmatched junction bases numbered 7, after V lost 4 bases and J lost 6 bases. Per the germline V gene, CDR1 is GTSNPN and CDR2 is SVGIG (reference sequence). The CDR3 is 13 residues long. The CDR3 nucleotides read TGTGCCTGGAAGGGCTCAGGGGGCCATGGCTACACCTTC. Residues: CAWKGSGGHGYTF.

The chain is built from TRBV30 and TRBJ1-3; D perhaps matches TRBD1 (5 bases). Trimming took 3 bases from V and 2 from J, leaving 14 bases between them. This CDR3 comprises 15 residues. Per the germline V gene, CDR1 is GTSNPN and CDR2 is SVGIG (reference sequence). The CDR3 reads CAWSLFGGTGNTIYF. The DNA for the CDR3 is TGTGCCTGGAGCCTCTTTGGGGGAACTGGAAACACCATATATTTT.

This clone was observed a handful of times. The gene calls are TRBV19 and TRBJ2-4; maybe TRBD2 (7 bases). The germline V gene has CDR1 LNHDA and CDR2 SQIVND (reference sequence). CDR3 size: 14 residues. V shed 7 bases and J shed 3 bases, with 13 bases lying between them. The CDR3 here is CASTEGGSKNIQYF. CDR3 DNA sequence: TGTGCCAGTACCGAGGGGGGGAGCAAAAACATTCAGTACTTC.

The genes are TRBV28 and TRBJ2-7; no reliable D call. This CDR3 has 14 amino acids. Deletions cut 6 bases from V and 0 bases from J, with 12 bases between. Germline V gene data show CDR1 as MDHEN and CDR2 as SYDVKM. CDR3 amino acids: CASSRSSSSYEQYF. The CDR3 region has the DNA TGTGCCAGCAGCAGGTCTTCCAGCTCCTACGAGCAGTACTTC.

The table lists this clone with a few counts. The chain is built from TRBV30 and TRBJ2-5; D gene ambiguous. This CDR3 has 13 amino acids. Germline V gene sequence: CDR1 GTSNPN, CDR2 SVGIG (reference sequence). V shed 2 bases and J shed 1 base, with 8 bases lying between them. Here the CDR3 reads CAWSYGSQETQYF. The CDR3 DNA follows: TGTGCCTGGAGTTACGGGTCCCAAGAGACCCAGTACTTC.

This clone turned up a few times. J is TRBJ1-6 and V is TRBV14; no clear D. Germline V lookup: CDR1 SGHDN, CDR2 FVKESK. This CDR3 comprises 13 residues. Trimming removed 1 base at V and 9 bases at J, with 7 bases between. CDR3 coding DNA: TGTGCCAGCAGCCAAGCGCACAGTTCACCCCTCCACTTT. It translates to CASSQAHSSPLHF.

The CDR3 nucleotides read TGTGCCAGCAGGCACAGGGGGCGAGAGACCCAGTACTTC. Amino acids: CASRHRGRETQYF. This sequence joins TRBV25-1 and TRBJ2-5; 9 nucleotides match TRBD1. Germline V gives CDR1 MGHDK, CDR2 SYGVNS. J lost 4 bases, V lost 6 bases, and 3 bases had no gene match. This CDR3 contains 13 residues.

This rearrangement joins TRBV9 to TRBJ2-7; TRBD2 matches at 7 bases. Germline V gives CDR1 SGDLS, CDR2 YYNGEE. The CDR3 is 14 residues long. The V and J ends lost 4 bases and 3 bases, in that order; junction bases with no gene match: 7. The CDR3 loop reads CASSTRGGNYEQYF. DNA of the CDR3: TGTGCCAGCAGCACCCGCGGGGGAAACTACGAGCAGTACTTC.

V and J are TRBV5-1 and TRBJ2-1, with 9 bases fitting TRBD2. The CDR3 loop spans 15 amino acids. V shed 4 bases, J shed 8 bases, and the junction held 10 bases outside the gene matches. Per germline, CDR1 SGHRS and CDR2 YFSETQ. The CDR3 sequence is CASSPTGTSIYEQFF. The DNA for the CDR3 is TGCGCCAGCAGCCCCACCGGGACTAGCATCTATGAGCAGTTCTTC. The entire variable domain, with the rest obtained from reference TRBV5-1 and TRBJ2-1, is as follows: KAGVTQTPRYLIKTRGQQVTLSCSPISGHRSVSWYQQTPGQGLQFLFEYFSETQRNKGNFPGRFSGRQFSNSRSEMNVSTLELGDSALYLCASSPTGTSIYEQFFGPGTRLTVL.

The genes are TRBV11-2 and TRBJ1-1, with D hard to call. V was clipped by 1 base and J by 3 bases, with 6 bases between them. The CDR3 is 13 residues long. Germline-derived CDR1 and CDR2 are SGHAT and FQNNGV. CDR3 DNA: TGTGCCAGCAGCTTAGTAGGTGACACTGAAGCTTTCTTT. It codes for CASSLVGDTEAFF.

This clone turned up a few times. An end of the junction does not agree with germline; a read error may underlie this. This rearrangement joins TRBV11-2 to TRBJ2-1; TRBD1 might be the D (5 bases). CDR3 length equals 13 residues. Germline V gives CDR1 SGHAT, CDR2 FQNNGV. The CDR3: CASSVDRSNEQFF. CDR3 sequence (DNA): TGTGCCAGCAGCGTAGACAGAAGCAATGAGCAGTTCTTC.

V gene TRBV27 combines with J gene TRBJ1-2; D gene unclear. The CDR3 contains 14 residues. CDR1 and CDR2 (germline): MNHEY, SMNVEV (reference sequence). V lost 3 bases and J lost 6, with 14 bases in between. CDR3 sequence (DNA): TGTGCCAGCAGTTTCGGGGATAGGGCCAATGGCTACACCTTC. It codes for CASSFGDRANGYTF.

The rearrangement uses TRBV5-1 and TRBJ1-2, with 7 bases fitting TRBD1. Unmatched junction bases numbered 13, after V lost 4 bases and J lost 7 bases. Germline-derived CDR1 and CDR2 are SGHRS and YFSETQ. This CDR3 has 15 amino acids. CDR3 DNA sequence: TGCGCCAGCAGCCCGGAATCCTCCAGGGGGACTGGCTACACCTTC. It yields the protein CASSPESSRGTGYTF.

V gene TRBV4-2 combines with J gene TRBJ2-7, with D perhaps TRBD1 or TRBD2 (5 bases each). V lost 4 bases, J lost 0 bases, and 13 bases lay in between. The V gene's germline CDR1 is LGHNA and CDR2 YNFKEQ. The CDR3 has 15 residues. CDR3 bases: TGTGCCAGCAGCCTCCAACGGGGCGCCTCCTACGAGCAGTACTTC. This gives the protein CASSLQRGASYEQYF.

In its sample, this clone was seen a few times. CDR3 sequence reads: CASSLASQGIGELFF. In nucleotides, the CDR3 is TGCGCCAGCAGCTTGGCCTCACAGGGCATCGGGGAGCTGTTTTTT. The chain employs TRBV5-1 and TRBJ2-2; D may be TRBD1 (6 bases). The CDR3 is made up of 15 amino acids. Germline V gives CDR1 SGHRS, CDR2 YFSETQ. Trimming removed 0 bases from V and 7 bases from J, with 13 bases in between.

This sequence joins TRBV30 and TRBJ2-7; 10 positions agree with TRBD1. The CDR3 has 16 residues. Per the germline V gene, CDR1 is GTSNPN and CDR2 is SVGIG (reference sequence). Trimming at V came to 7 bases and at J to 2 bases, leaving 14 bases not matched to a gene. CDR3 amino acids: CASNPVDRGRTYEQYF. CDR3 bases: TGTGCCTCAAACCCCGTTGACAGGGGGCGGACCTACGAGCAGTACTTC.

The chain employs TRBV11-1 and TRBJ2-1; TRBD2 aligns across 8 bases. V was pared by 5 bases and J by 4 bases, with 10 bases of the junction left unmatched. The germline gives CDR1 SGHAT, CDR2 FQDESV (reference sequence). This CDR3 contains 16 residues. Here the CDR3 DNA reads TGTGCCAGCAGCCCGGCGGGGGGACGAACTTACAATGAGCAGTTCTTC. This sequence encodes CASSPAGGRTYNEQFF.

V gene TRBV2 combines with J gene TRBJ1-3; D not certain. Per germline, CDR1 SNHLY and CDR2 FYNNEI. V shed 2 bases and J shed 2 bases, with 10 bases lying between them. This CDR3 contains 15 residues. CDR3 in amino acids: CASSERSGTGNTIYF. CDR3 in DNA: TGTGCCAGCAGTGAACGCAGTGGGACTGGAAACACCATATATTTT.

This clone has only a few counts. This chain links TRBV6-6 with TRBJ2-5; D unresolved. The CDR3 has 12 residues. Trimming removed 10 bases at V and 1 base at J, with 10 bases between. Germline V gene data show CDR1 as MNHNY and CDR2 as SVGAGI (reference sequence). The CDR3: CATLSPQETQYF. DNA for the CDR3: TGTGCCACCCTGAGTCCCCAAGAGACCCAGTACTTC.

This clone was seen more than once but under ten times. The chain has TRBV7-9 and TRBJ2-6; unclear D gene. The CDR3 length is 13 residues. V was cut by 8 bases and J by 4 bases, with 9 bases left in between. Germline CDR1 and CDR2: SEHNR and FQNEAQ (reference sequence). The CDR3 region has the DNA TGTGCCAGCCTCGGGTCAGGGGCCAACGTCCTGACTTTC. This encodes CASLGSGANVLTF.

Here the CDR3 reads CASSTSGESDTQYF. CDR3 sequence (DNA): TGTGCCAGTTCGACTAGCGGGGAATCAGATACGCAGTATTTT. The rearrangement joins TRBV19 to TRBJ2-3; 11 bases fit TRBD2. The CDR3 contains 14 residues. The junction had 5 bases not matched to a gene; V was cut back by 8 bases and J by 4 bases. Germline CDR1 LNHDA, CDR2 SQIVND (reference sequence).

The V gene is TRBV4-1, the J gene TRBJ2-3; D not certain. The CDR3 is made up of 12 amino acids. V lost 1 base and J lost 6, with 5 bases in between. Per the germline V gene, CDR1 is MGHRA and CDR2 is YSYEKL. CDR3 sequence (DNA): TGCGCCAGCAGCCAAGGAGCGGATACGCAGTATTTT. Its translation: CASSQGADTQYF.

This rearrangement joins TRBV7-2 to TRBJ1-5; no clear D gene. Trimming stripped 2 bases from V and 7 bases from J, with 15 bases between. This CDR3 is 15 amino acids long. Germline CDR1 reads SGHTA; CDR2 reads FQGNSA. CDR3 DNA sequence: TGTGCCAGCAGCTTAAGAGTGGGAGAAGGACAGCCCCAGCATTTT. Translating it yields CASSLRVGEGQPQHF.

The rearrangement links TRBV23-1 to TRBJ1-1; 7 bases are shared with TRBD1. TRBV23-1 is an ORF, and what it does is uncertain. With 4 bases clipped from V and 4 bases from J, the junction kept 18 bases outside the gene matches. This CDR3 is 18 amino acids long. The CDR3 DNA follows: TGCGCCAGCAGTCCCGATGAAAACAGGGGATGCTGTTTCACTGAAGCTTTCTTT. This sequence encodes CASSPDENRGCCFTEAFF.

This rearrangement joins TRBV4-1 to TRBJ1-2; D perhaps matches TRBD1 (5 bases). Germline V gene data show CDR1 as MGHRA and CDR2 as YSYEKL. The CDR3 runs 15 residues. V was cut by 6 bases and J by 2 bases, with 16 bases left in between. The CDR3 coding sequence is TGCGCCAGCAGTGGGACTCTTAAGGCGAACTATGGCTACACCTTC. Its translation: CASSGTLKANYGYTF.

This clone was counted only a few times. The chain has TRBV2 and TRBJ2-1; 7 bases agree with TRBD2. The J segment lost 7 bases and the V segment lost 4 bases, leaving 4 bases of the junction unmatched. The CDR3 is made up of 13 amino acids. CDR1 is SNHLY and CDR2 is FYNNEI in the germline V gene. The CDR3 nucleotides read TGTGCCAGCAGTGGGCGGGGGACGAATGAGCAGTTCTTC. It specifies CASSGRGTNEQFF.

This sequence joins TRBV7-2 and TRBJ1-1; no clear D gene. From germline, CDR1 is SGHTA and CDR2 FQGNSA. V shed 5 bases and J shed 0 bases, with 19 bases lying between them. CDR3 length: 17 residues. The CDR3: CASSDTALGPLNTEAFF. CDR3 in DNA: TGTGCCAGCAGCGATACGGCCTTAGGGCCATTGAACACTGAAGCTTTCTTT.

The chain carries TRBV5-6 and TRBJ2-1; 13 bases align to TRBD2. The germline CDR1 and CDR2 sequences are SGHDT and YYEEEE. V lost 7 bases to trimming and J lost 2 bases; unmatched junction nucleotides: 6. There are 16 residues in the CDR3. The CDR3 coding sequence is TGTGCCAGCCGGACTAGCGGGGGAACTACCTACAATGAGCAGTTCTTC. Translation gives CASRTSGGTTYNEQFF.

This chain uses TRBV9 with TRBJ2-5, with TRBD1 matching over 11 bases. With V trimmed by 3 bases and J by 4 bases, 8 bases remained unmatched. This CDR3 contains 16 residues. CDR1 is SGDLS, CDR2 YYNGEE, per germline. The CDR3 here is CASSASGTGGLETQYF. The CDR3 nucleotides are TGTGCCAGCAGCGCCTCCGGGACAGGGGGATTAGAGACCCAGTACTTC.

This chain joins TRBV7-9 and TRBJ2-1; D gene uncertain. The CDR3 is 13 residues long. V lost 3 bases, J lost 8 bases, and 11 bases lay in between. The V gene's germline CDR1 is SEHNR and CDR2 FQNEAQ (reference sequence). CDR3 sequence: CASSLVASDEQFF. DNA for the CDR3: TGTGCCAGCAGCTTGGTGGCAAGCGATGAGCAGTTCTTC.

This clone has only a few counts. The chain recombines TRBV2 with TRBJ2-7; no reliable D call. Trimming left V 6 bases short and J 6 bases short, with 6 bases between. The CDR3 runs to 10 residues. The germline V gene encodes CDR1 SNHLY and CDR2 FYNNEI. The CDR3 region is CASSRVEQYF. Here the CDR3 DNA reads TGTGCCAGCAGCCGGGTCGAGCAGTACTTC. Full variable domain (remainder filled in from reference TRBV2 and TRBJ2-7): EPEVTQTPSHQVTQMGQEVILRCVPISNHLYFYWYRQILGQKVEFLVSFYNNEISEKSEIFDDQFSVERPDGSNFTLKIRSTKLEDSAMYFCASSRVEQYFGPGTRLTVT.

V gene TRBV29-1 combines with J gene TRBJ1-2, with 10 nucleotides matching TRBD1. The junction had 13 bases not matched to a gene; V was cut back by 4 bases and J by 5 bases. This CDR3 region has 16 residues. Germline CDR1 SQVTM, CDR2 ANQGSEA. The CDR3, as DNA: TGCAGCGTTGTGCCCCCCGGACAGGGGGTTAGGTATGGCTACACCTTC. As protein: CSVVPPGQGVRYGYTF.